One sample yielded the 20 T cell receptor beta chains listed below, sequenced in a study of blood T cell repertoires in COVID-19. This table comes from immunoSEQ multiplex PCR, and its TCRdb copy is limited to in-frame clones, with some not included. Among about 160,000 clones listed, less than 85% were seen once. The sequenced sample consisted of peripheral blood. These receptors all come from a middle-aged woman with COVID-19, enrolled during active disease.

This clone has only one observation. The gene calls are TRBV7-8 and TRBJ2-5; 10 bases map to TRBD1. In germline, CDR1 is SGHVS, CDR2 FQNEAQ. The CDR3 covers 15 residues. J lost 7 bases, V lost 3 bases, and 8 bases had no gene match. The DNA for the CDR3 is TGTGCCAGCAGCTTGAGACAGGGGGCCGGGGGGACCCAGTACTTC. It translates to CASSLRQGAGGTQYF.

The count of this clone is one. The chain is built from TRBV19 and TRBJ2-1; 7 nucleotides match TRBD1. Per the germline V gene, CDR1 is LNHDA and CDR2 is SQIVND (reference sequence). The CDR3 runs 14 residues. V lost 6 bases, J lost 7 bases, and 9 bases stayed unmatched. The CDR3 region has the DNA TGTGCCAGTAGCAAAAGGACAGGCCTGAATGAGCAGTTCTTC. As protein: CASSKRTGLNEQFF. Combining the CDR3 with reference TRBV19 and TRBJ2-1 gives the whole variable domain DGGITQSPKYLFRKEGQNVTLSCEQNLNHDAMYWYRQDPGQGLRLIYYSQIVNDFQKGDIAEGYSVSREKKESFPLTVTSAQKNPTAFYLCASSKRTGLNEQFFGPGTRLTVL.

This sequence joins TRBV5-4 and TRBJ2-7, with D possibly matching TRBD1 (6 bases). The CDR3 spans 13 residues. V lost 4 bases and J 10 bases, leaving 18 bases between the germline ends. CDR1 is SGHNT and CDR2 is YYREEE in the germline V gene (reference sequence). CDR3 loop: CASSPGGHKAQYF. CDR3 DNA: TGTGCCAGCAGCCCTGGGGGACATAAGGCCCAGTACTTC. The complete variable domain, with remaining parts taken from reference TRBV5-4 and TRBJ2-7, reads ETGVTQSPTHLIKTRGQQVTLRCSSQSGHNTVSWYQQALGQGPQFIFQYYREEENGRGNFPPRFSGLQFPNYSSELNVNALELDDSALYLCASSPGGHKAQYFGPGTRLTVT.

The chain recombines TRBV29-1 with TRBJ2-7; 8 bases fit TRBD2. The CDR3 has 17 residues. The trim removed 5 bases at V and 2 bases at J, leaving 17 bases unmatched. CDR1 is SQVTM, CDR2 ANQGSEA, per germline. The CDR3 here is CSVMGRGSSGIPYEQYF. The CDR3 nucleotides read TGCAGCGTTATGGGTAGAGGGAGTAGCGGGATCCCCTACGAGCAGTACTTC.

The rearrangement joins TRBV28 to TRBJ2-7, with TRBD2 as a possible D gene (5 bases). Trimming removed 9 bases at V and 6 bases at J, with 15 bases between. The length of the CDR3 is 12 residues. The germline V gene has CDR1 MDHEN and CDR2 SYDVKM. The DNA for the CDR3 is TGTGCCAGTGCGGACTGGCTGGGCGAGCAGTACTTC. Protein sequence: CASADWLGEQYF.

This clone showed up just once. V usage is TRBV28 and J usage is TRBJ2-7; TRBD2 aligns across 9 bases. Per germline, CDR1 MDHEN and CDR2 SYDVKM. This CDR3 spans 15 amino acids. The V gene end was trimmed by 4 bases and the J gene end by 1 base; junction bases not matched to a gene: 5. The CDR3 sequence is CASSSGTSTSYEQYF. CDR3 nucleotide sequence: TGTGCCAGCAGTTCCGGGACTAGCACGTCCTACGAGCAGTACTTC. Combining the CDR3 with reference TRBV28 and TRBJ2-7 gives the whole variable domain DVKVTQSSRYLVKRTGEKVFLECVQDMDHENMFWYRQDPGLGLRLIYFSYDVKMKEKGDIPEGYSVSREKKERFSLILESASTNQTSMYLCASSSGTSTSYEQYFGPGTRLTVT.

This chain links TRBV4-1 with TRBJ2-1, with TRBD2 identical over 8 bases. The trim removed 5 bases at V and 0 bases at J, leaving 12 bases unmatched. CDR3 size: 18 residues. Germline CDR1 is MGHRA and CDR2 is YSYEKL. CDR3 in amino acids: CASSAAAAGGPSYNEQFF. The DNA for the CDR3 is TGCGCCAGCAGCGCGGCAGCGGCGGGGGGCCCCTCCTACAATGAGCAGTTCTTC.

The rearrangement uses TRBV30 and TRBJ1-6, with D perhaps TRBD1 (6 bases). Between the trimmed V and J ends, which lost 2 bases and 4 bases, there was a span of 9 bases. CDR1 and CDR2 (germline): GTSNPN, SVGIG (reference sequence). This CDR3 contains 14 residues. The CDR3 nucleotides read TGTGCCTGGAGTAGGCAGGGGTATAATTCACCCCTCCACTTT. Translated: CAWSRQGYNSPLHF.

The genes are TRBV25-1 and TRBJ1-1; D uncertain. Germline CDR1 reads MGHDK; CDR2 reads SYGVNS. Trimming took 8 bases from V and 1 from J, leaving 17 bases between them. This CDR3 is 15 amino acids long. The CDR3 loop is CASLEDGRGNTEAFF. The CDR3 DNA reads as TGTGCCAGCCTCGAGGATGGACGGGGGAACACTGAAGCTTTCTTT.

This clone occurred a few times. The chain has TRBV3-1 (or the pseudogene TRBV3-2) and TRBJ2-1; maybe TRBD2 (5 bases). V dropped 6 bases and J dropped 3 bases, with 12 bases sitting between them. Germline-derived CDR1 and CDR2 are LGHDT and YNNKEL (reference sequence). The length of the CDR3 is 14 residues. Written as DNA, the CDR3 is TGTGCCAGCAGTTTTCCCAGCGGCTACAATGAGCAGTTCTTC. It encodes CASSFPSGYNEQFF.

About this clone itself: Other DNA sequences in the same sample also yield this CDR3. The chain employs TRBV28 and TRBJ2-7, with 7 bases that match TRBD2. This CDR3 spans 12 amino acids. The V and J ends lost 3 bases and 4 bases, in that order; junction bases with no gene match: 0. Looked up from germline, CDR1 is MDHEN and CDR2 is SYDVKM. CDR3 residues: CASSLRGYEQYF. The CDR3 nucleotides read TGTGCCAGCAGTTTGCGGGGGTACGAGCAGTACTTC. The entire variable domain, with the rest obtained from reference TRBV28 and TRBJ2-7, is as follows: DVKVTQSSRYLVKRTGEKVFLECVQDMDHENMFWYRQDPGLGLRLIYFSYDVKMKEKGDIPEGYSVSREKKERFSLILESASTNQTSMYLCASSLRGYEQYFGPGTRLTVT.

The J gene is TRBJ1-3, the V gene TRBV19; D is perhaps TRBD1 (6 bases). Germline V lookup: CDR1 LNHDA, CDR2 SQIVND (reference sequence). The CDR3 spans 15 residues. V was cut by 1 base and J by 4 bases, with 11 bases left in between. The CDR3 sequence: CASSIGGTIGNTIYF. CDR3 DNA: TGTGCCAGTAGTATAGGAGGGACAATCGGAAACACCATATATTTT. Variable domain in full (rest from reference TRBV19 and TRBJ1-3): DGGITQSPKYLFRKEGQNVTLSCEQNLNHDAMYWYRQDPGQGLRLIYYSQIVNDFQKGDIAEGYSVSREKKESFPLTVTSAQKNPTAFYLCASSIGGTIGNTIYFGEGSWLTVV.

The rearrangement links TRBV2 to TRBJ2-1; TRBD2 agrees at 9 bases. This CDR3 has 14 residues. With 7 bases clipped from V and 6 bases from J, the junction kept 7 bases outside the gene matches. Germline CDR1 SNHLY, CDR2 FYNNEI. The CDR3 DNA is TGTGCCAGCATGGGCGGGAGGGCCCCCAATGAGCAGTTCTTC. It is translated as CASMGGRAPNEQFF.

The chain joins TRBV7-9 to TRBJ2-7; TRBD1 agrees at 7 bases. The CDR3 is made up of 17 amino acids. Germline CDR1 is SEHNR and CDR2 is FQNEAQ (reference sequence). The V segment lost 4 bases and the J segment 0 bases; nucleotides outside the gene matches: 12. The CDR3 nucleotides are TGTGCCAGCAGCTCCAACACCGGGACAGAGAGCTCCTACGAGCAGTACTTC. Amino acid sequence: CASSSNTGTESSYEQYF.

The V call is TRBV7-9, the J call TRBJ1-5, with D possibly matching TRBD1 (5 bases). Trimming stripped 1 base from V and 4 bases from J, with 11 bases between. Germline lookup yields CDR1 SEHNR and CDR2 FQNEAQ (reference sequence). The CDR3 consists of 15 residues. The CDR3: CASSLGLGVNQPQHF. CDR3 DNA: TGTGCCAGCAGCTTAGGGTTAGGGGTGAATCAGCCCCAGCATTTT.

The genes are TRBV4-1 and TRBJ2-1; D perhaps matches TRBD1 (5 bases). Germline values: CDR1 MGHRA, CDR2 YSYEKL. CDR3 length equals 16 residues. The V gene lost 8 bases and the J gene lost 4 bases, with 21 bases spanning the gap. CDR3 sequence: CASDKSVEGVYNEQFF. The CDR3, as DNA: TGCGCCAGCGACAAGTCCGTGGAAGGGGTGTACAATGAGCAGTTCTTC.

The rearrangement uses TRBV11-3 and TRBJ2-1, with 7 bases lining up with TRBD1. Germline assignment: CDR1 SGHNT and CDR2 YENEEA. V shed 5 bases, J shed 2 bases, and the junction held 6 bases outside the gene matches. The CDR3 is made up of 15 amino acids. CDR3 DNA sequence: TGTGCCAGCAGCCAAGGACAGGAAACCTACAATGAGCAGTTCTTC. As protein: CASSQGQETYNEQFF.

This clone was recorded a few times. The rearrangement uses TRBV5-1 and TRBJ1-1; D is unresolved. This CDR3 has 14 residues. Germline lookup yields CDR1 SGHRS and CDR2 YFSETQ. V shed 4 bases and J shed 0 bases, with 10 bases lying between them. CDR3 sequence (DNA): TGCGCCAGCAGCCGAGGTAATTTGAACACTGAAGCTTTCTTT. Its protein product is CASSRGNLNTEAFF.

CDR3 residues: CASRRRPYQETQYF. The CDR3 nucleotides read TGTGCCAGCAGGAGGCGACCCTACCAAGAGACCCAGTACTTC. V usage is TRBV7-8 and J usage is TRBJ2-5, with D uncertain. Germline-derived CDR1 and CDR2 are SGHVS and FQNEAQ. V was shortened by 6 bases and J by 0 bases, with 11 bases between the two germline ends. The CDR3 covers 14 residues.

The rearrangement links TRBV12-3 or TRBV12-4 to TRBJ1-2, with D tentatively TRBD1 (5 bases). Trimming cost V 3 bases and J 5 bases, with 7 bases left between them. There are 12 residues in the CDR3. In nucleotides, the CDR3 is TGTGCCAGCAGTTTTAGGGGTTATGGCTACACCTTC. Encoded protein: CASSFRGYGYTF.